The 8 T cell receptor beta chains below were found in one sample sequenced in a study of blood T cell repertoires in COVID-19. Produced via immunoSEQ multiplex PCR; TCRdb's table is partial and in-frame only. The sample includes roughly 260,000 clones, about 90% of them seen just once. The sequenced sample consisted of peripheral blood. These receptor sequences come from a woman in her 50s who had recovered from COVID-19.

This sequence joins TRBV18 and TRBJ1-1; no reliable D call. CDR3 length: 13 amino acids. With 2 bases removed from V and 0 bases from J, the gap between germline ends came to 4 bases. Germline V lookup: CDR1 KGHSH, CDR2 LQKENI. CDR3 sequence (DNA): TGTGCCAGCTCACCAGAGATGAACACTGAAGCTTTCTTT. Translating gives CASSPEMNTEAFF.

The J gene is TRBJ2-7, the V gene TRBV27, with D maybe TRBD2 (6 bases). V lost 9 bases to trimming and J lost 2 bases, with 11 bases between them. The CDR3 totals 12 residues. The germline V gene has CDR1 MNHEY and CDR2 SMNVEV (reference sequence). The CDR3 protein is CARETSPYEQYF. The CDR3 bases are TGTGCCAGGGAGACTAGTCCCTACGAGCAGTACTTC.

The genes are TRBV7-6 and TRBJ1-1; no definite D call. CDR3 length equals 15 residues. CDR1 is SGHVS and CDR2 is FNYEAQ in the germline V gene. V gave up 2 bases and J gave up 2 bases, with 12 bases separating them. The CDR3 DNA reads as TGTGCCAGCAGCTTAATTAGGGCGGGAAACACTGAAGCTTTCTTT. Encoded protein: CASSLIRAGNTEAFF. The variable domain in full, with the rest retrieved from reference TRBV7-6 and TRBJ1-1, is GAGVSQSPRYKVTKRGQDVALRCDPISGHVSLYWYRQALGQGPEFLTYFNYEAQQDKSGLPNDRFSAERPEGSISTLTIQRTEQRDSAMYRCASSLIRAGNTEAFFGQGTRLTVV.

The chain is built from TRBV27 and TRBJ2-7; 7 bases align to TRBD2. CDR1 MNHEY and CDR2 SMNVEV come from the germline V gene (reference sequence). The V segment lost 6 bases and the J segment 3 bases; nucleotides outside the gene matches: 8. The CDR3 has 14 amino acids. CDR3 region: CASSPTSVRYEQYF. The CDR3 DNA reads TGTGCCAGCAGCCCTACTAGCGTACGCTACGAGCAGTACTTC.

CDR3 residues: CASSIGGQGYEQYF. Written as DNA, the CDR3 is TGTGCCAGTAGTATCGGTGGACAGGGCTACGAGCAGTACTTC. The rearrangement links TRBV19 to TRBJ2-7; TRBD1 matches at 8 bases. Per germline, CDR1 LNHDA and CDR2 SQIVND (reference sequence). J lost 3 bases, V lost 3 bases, and 4 bases had no gene match. The CDR3 totals 14 residues.

As regards this clone: Being one base from a much bigger clone, this may be a read error. Other DNA sequences of this sample code for an identical CDR3. The chain uses TRBV6-1 and TRBJ1-5, with D unclear. From germline, CDR1 is MNHNS and CDR2 SASEGT. The ends were cut back, 2 bases at V and 2 bases at J, with 4 bases in the middle. CDR3 length equals 13 residues. This CDR3 is CASSESGNQPQHF. In DNA, the CDR3 is TGTGCCAGCAGTGAATCCGGCAATCAGCCCCAGCATTTT.

V gene TRBV10-3 combines with J gene TRBJ2-7; D is unclear. Per the germline V gene, CDR1 is ENHRY and CDR2 is SYGVKD. The length of the CDR3 is 15 residues. V was cut by 0 bases and J by 5 bases, with 14 bases left in between. Here the CDR3 DNA reads TGTGCCATCAGTGAGTCGTCAGGTCGACCCCACGAGCAGTACTTC. It codes for CAISESSGRPHEQYF.

This chain links TRBV10-3 with TRBJ1-6, with D unclear. Germline V gene sequence: CDR1 ENHRY, CDR2 SYGVKD. The V gene lost 0 bases and the J gene lost 6 bases, with 9 bases spanning the gap. CDR3 length: 15 amino acids. CDR3 residues: CAISESQAFNSPLHF. The CDR3 DNA sequence: TGTGCCATCAGTGAGTCGCAGGCATTTAATTCACCCCTCCACTTT.